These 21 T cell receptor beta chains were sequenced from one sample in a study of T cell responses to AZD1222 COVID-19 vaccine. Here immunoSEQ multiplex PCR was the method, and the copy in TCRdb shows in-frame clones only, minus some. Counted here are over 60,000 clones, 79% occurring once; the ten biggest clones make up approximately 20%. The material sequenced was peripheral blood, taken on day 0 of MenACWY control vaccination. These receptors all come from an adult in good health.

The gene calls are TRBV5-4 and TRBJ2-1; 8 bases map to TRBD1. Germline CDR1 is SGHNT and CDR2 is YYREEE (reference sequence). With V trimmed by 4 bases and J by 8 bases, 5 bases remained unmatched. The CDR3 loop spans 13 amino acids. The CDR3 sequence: CASSLHRGDEQFF. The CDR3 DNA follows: TGTGCCAGCAGCCTCCACAGGGGGGATGAGCAGTTCTTC.

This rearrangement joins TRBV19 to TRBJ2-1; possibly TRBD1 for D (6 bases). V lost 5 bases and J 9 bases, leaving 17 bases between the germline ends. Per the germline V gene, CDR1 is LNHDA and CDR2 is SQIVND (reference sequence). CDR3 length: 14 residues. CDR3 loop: CASSESSGTIEQFF. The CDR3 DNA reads TGTGCCAGTAGTGAATCTTCCGGGACAATTGAGCAGTTCTTC.

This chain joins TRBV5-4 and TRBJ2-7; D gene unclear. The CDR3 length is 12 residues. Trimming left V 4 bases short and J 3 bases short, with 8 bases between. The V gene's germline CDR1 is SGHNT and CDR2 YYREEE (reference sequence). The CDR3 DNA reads TGTGCCAGCAGCCGGACGGGCTACGAGCAGTACTTC. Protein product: CASSRTGYEQYF.

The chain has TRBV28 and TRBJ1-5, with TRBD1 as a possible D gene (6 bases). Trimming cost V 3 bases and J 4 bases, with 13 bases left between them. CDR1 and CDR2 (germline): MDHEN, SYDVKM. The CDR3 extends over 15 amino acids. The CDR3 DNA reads TGTGCCAGCAGTTTGCCCGGGACAATTAATCAGCCCCAGCATTTT. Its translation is CASSLPGTINQPQHF.

The CDR3 reads CASSRPGNTEAFF. The CDR3, as DNA: TGTGCCAGCAGTAGGCCTGGGAACACTGAAGCTTTCTTT. The gene calls are TRBV6-5 and TRBJ1-1; D is undetermined. This CDR3 has 13 amino acids. V lost 5 bases and J lost 1, with 8 bases in between. CDR1 is MNHEY and CDR2 is SVGAGI in the germline V gene.

The CDR3 region has the DNA TGTGCCAGCAGTTCGAGGGGCAAGGGCAAAAACATTCAGTACTTC. It is translated as CASSSRGKGKNIQYF. The chain has TRBV2 and TRBJ2-4; D may be TRBD1 or TRBD2 (5 bases each). This CDR3 is built from 15 residues. Trimming shortened V by 5 bases and J by 3 bases, and 14 bases separated the two germline ends. CDR1 and CDR2 (germline): SNHLY, FYNNEI.

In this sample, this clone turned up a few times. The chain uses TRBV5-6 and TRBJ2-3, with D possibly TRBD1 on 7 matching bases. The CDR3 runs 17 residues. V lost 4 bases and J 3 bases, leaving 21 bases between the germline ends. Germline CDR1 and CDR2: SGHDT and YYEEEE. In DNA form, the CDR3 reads TGTGCCAGCAGCGGAGGGGGCTTATTAGGGCCAACAGATACGCAGTATTTT. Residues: CASSGGGLLGPTDTQYF.

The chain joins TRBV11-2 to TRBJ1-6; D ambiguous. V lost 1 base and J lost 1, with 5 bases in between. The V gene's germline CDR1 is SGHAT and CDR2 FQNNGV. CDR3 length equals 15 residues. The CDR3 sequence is CASSLVASYNSPLHF. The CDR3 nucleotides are TGTGCCAGCAGCTTAGTGGCTTCCTATAATTCACCCCTCCACTTT.

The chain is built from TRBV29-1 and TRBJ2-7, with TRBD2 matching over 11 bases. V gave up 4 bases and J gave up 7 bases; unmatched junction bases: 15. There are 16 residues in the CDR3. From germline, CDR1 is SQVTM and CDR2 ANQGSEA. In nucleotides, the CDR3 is TGCAGCGTTGTTGGCACTAGCGGGGGCGGTTCGAAGGAGCAGTACTTC. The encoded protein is CSVVGTSGGGSKEQYF.

CDR3 sequence: CASSGEGRGTEAFF. Here the CDR3 DNA reads TGTGCCAGCAGCGGGGAGGGGCGAGGTACTGAAGCTTTCTTT. The chain joins TRBV2 to TRBJ1-1; D possibly corresponds to TRBD1 (5 bases). V lost 6 bases and J 5 bases, leaving 16 bases between the germline ends. Per germline, CDR1 SNHLY and CDR2 FYNNEI. CDR3 length equals 14 residues.

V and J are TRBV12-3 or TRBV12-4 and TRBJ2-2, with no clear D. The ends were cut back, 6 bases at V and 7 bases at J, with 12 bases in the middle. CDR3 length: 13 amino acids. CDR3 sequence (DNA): TGTGCCAGCAGCTTAACCGGGTACGGGGAGCTGTTTTTT. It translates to CASSLTGYGELFF.

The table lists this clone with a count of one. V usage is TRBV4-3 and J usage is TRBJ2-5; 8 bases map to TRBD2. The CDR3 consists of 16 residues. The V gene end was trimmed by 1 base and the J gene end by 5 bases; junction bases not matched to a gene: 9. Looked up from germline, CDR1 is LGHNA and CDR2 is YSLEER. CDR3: CASSQGRSGGVETQYF. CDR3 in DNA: TGCGCCAGCAGCCAAGGGCGCAGCGGGGGAGTGGAGACCCAGTACTTC.

The CDR3 spells CASSLGGTGIYEQYF. Here the CDR3 DNA reads TGTGCCAGCAGCTTAGGTGGGACAGGGATCTACGAGCAGTACTTC. The chain recombines TRBV7-6 with TRBJ2-7; TRBD1 matches at 9 bases. CDR1 is SGHVS and CDR2 is FNYEAQ in the germline V gene. Trimming removed 1 base from V and 3 bases from J; junction bases left unmatched: 4. The length of the CDR3 is 15 residues. The whole variable domain, remainder taken from reference TRBV7-6 and TRBJ2-7, is GAGVSQSPRYKVTKRGQDVALRCDPISGHVSLYWYRQALGQGPEFLTYFNYEAQQDKSGLPNDRFSAERPEGSISTLTIQRTEQRDSAMYRCASSLGGTGIYEQYFGPGTRLTVT.

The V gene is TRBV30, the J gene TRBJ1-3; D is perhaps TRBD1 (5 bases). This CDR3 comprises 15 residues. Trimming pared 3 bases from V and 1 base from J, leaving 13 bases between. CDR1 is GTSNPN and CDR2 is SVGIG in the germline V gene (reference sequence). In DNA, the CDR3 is TGTGCCTGGAGGAAGGGGTGGCCGTCTGGAAACACCATATATTTT. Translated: CAWRKGWPSGNTIYF.

CDR3 in amino acids: CASSLAGSGGLNTEAFF. The CDR3 DNA is TGCGCCAGCAGCTTGGCCGGCTCAGGAGGATTGAACACTGAAGCTTTCTTT. V gene TRBV5-1 combines with J gene TRBJ1-1; D is undetermined. Germline values: CDR1 SGHRS, CDR2 YFSETQ. The CDR3 loop spans 17 amino acids. V was clipped by 0 bases and J by 0 bases, with 15 bases between them.

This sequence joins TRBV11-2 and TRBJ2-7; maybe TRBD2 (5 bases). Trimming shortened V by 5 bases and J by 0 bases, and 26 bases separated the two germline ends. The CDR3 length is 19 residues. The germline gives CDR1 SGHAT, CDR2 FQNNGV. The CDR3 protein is CASSAHSWLRPGNSYEQYF. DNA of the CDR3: TGTGCCAGCAGCGCCCATAGCTGGCTTAGGCCGGGAAACTCCTACGAGCAGTACTTC.

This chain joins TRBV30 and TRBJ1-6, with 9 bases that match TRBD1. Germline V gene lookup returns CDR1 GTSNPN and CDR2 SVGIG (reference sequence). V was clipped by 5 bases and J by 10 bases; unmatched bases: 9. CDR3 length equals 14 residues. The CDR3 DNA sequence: TGTGCCTGGGATCCGGGACAGGGAATCTCACCCCTCCACTTT. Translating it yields CAWDPGQGISPLHF.

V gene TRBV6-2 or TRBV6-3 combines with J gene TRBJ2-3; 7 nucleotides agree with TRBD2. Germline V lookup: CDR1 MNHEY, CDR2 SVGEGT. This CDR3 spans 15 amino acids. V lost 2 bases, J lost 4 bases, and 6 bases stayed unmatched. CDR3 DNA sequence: TGTGCCAGCAGTTACCGCGCGGGGGTATCAGATACGCAGTATTTT. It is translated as CASSYRAGVSDTQYF.

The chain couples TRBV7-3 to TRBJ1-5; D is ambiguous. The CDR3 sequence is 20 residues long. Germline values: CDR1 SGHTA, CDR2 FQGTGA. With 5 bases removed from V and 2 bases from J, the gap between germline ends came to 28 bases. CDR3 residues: CASSAPWADLFIFGNQPQHF. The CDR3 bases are TGTGCCAGCAGCGCCCCCTGGGCAGATTTATTTATATTTGGCAATCAGCCCCAGCATTTT.

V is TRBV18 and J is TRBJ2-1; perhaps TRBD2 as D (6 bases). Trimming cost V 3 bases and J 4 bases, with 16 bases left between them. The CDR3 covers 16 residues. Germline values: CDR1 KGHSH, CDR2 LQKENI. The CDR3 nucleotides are TGTGCCAGCTCACCTAGCGGACATTTATCATACAATGAGCAGTTCTTC. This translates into CASSPSGHLSYNEQFF.

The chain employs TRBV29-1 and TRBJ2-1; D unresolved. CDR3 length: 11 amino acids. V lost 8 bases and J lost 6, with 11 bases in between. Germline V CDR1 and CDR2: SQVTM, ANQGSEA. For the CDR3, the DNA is TGCAGCTCCAAGTCCGGCAATGAGCAGTTCTTC. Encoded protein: CSSKSGNEQFF.